This TCR beta chain was sequenced for a study of technical replicates of blood from a few donors. CDR1 is MNHNY and CDR2 is SVGAGI in the germline V gene (reference sequence). The CDR3 runs to 11 residues. V was clipped by 3 bases and J by 10 bases, with 7 bases between them. Using immunoSEQ multiplex PCR, the repertoire was profiled, and TCRdb retains in-frame clones only, with some absent. The sample includes about 90,000 clones, 85% to 95% of them seen just once. The specimen was T cells isolated from PBMCs. The receptor's source is a human donor in good health. The V call is TRBV6-6, the J call TRBJ2-1; D gene unclear. The chain's CDR3 is CASSYVREQFF. The CDR3 DNA sequence: TGTGCCAGCAGTTATGTGAGGGAGCAGTTCTTC.